Below are 22 T cell receptor beta chains sequenced from a single sample in a study of OX40 agonist ivuxolimab in advanced cancers. Only in-frame clones appear in the TCRdb table, and some are missing; sequencing was by immunoSEQ multiplex PCR. This sample has some 54,000 clones, with around 85% found just once. Sequencing was performed on CD4+ or CD8+ T cells sorted from blood, taken in a trial of the OX40 agonist ivuxolimab. The receptors stem from an adult with an advanced solid tumor such as melanoma, head and neck, liver or kidney cancer.

The chain combines TRBV29-1 with TRBJ1-1; TRBD1 matches at 7 bases. CDR3 length: 13 amino acids. The J segment lost 3 bases and the V segment lost 6 bases, leaving 7 bases of the junction unmatched. Germline CDR1 is SQVTM and CDR2 is ANQGSEA. CDR3 nucleotide sequence: TGCAGCGTGCTGACAGGGTTGGACACTGAAGCTTTCTTT. Translated, it gives CSVLTGLDTEAFF.

Within the sample, this clone is medium-sized. This chain connects TRBV4-3 to TRBJ2-5; 11 bases agree with TRBD2. The germline V gene has CDR1 LGHNA and CDR2 YSLEER. This CDR3 has 16 residues. Losses at the gene ends were 0 bases for V and 4 bases for J; bases not matched to a gene: 4. For the CDR3, the DNA is TGCGCCAGCAGCCAAGATTTTAGCGGGGGGGCAGAGACCCAGTACTTC. Its protein product is CASSQDFSGGAETQYF.

The genes are TRBV4-3 and TRBJ2-7, with D perhaps matching TRBD1 (6 bases). The CDR3 extends over 15 amino acids. V lost 0 bases and J 2 bases, leaving 11 bases between the germline ends. Germline assignment: CDR1 LGHNA and CDR2 YSLEER. CDR3 bases: TGCGCCAGCAGCCAAGAATTCGAGGGGGCCTACGAGCAGTACTTC. It yields the protein CASSQEFEGAYEQYF.

The chain links TRBV5-1 to TRBJ1-4; D is uncertain. CDR1 and CDR2 from the germline V gene are SGHRS and YFSETQ. The CDR3 extends over 14 amino acids. V lost 3 bases and J lost 8, with 14 bases in between. The CDR3 region is CASSSTTAGEKLFF. The CDR3 nucleotides read TGCGCCAGCAGCTCTACCACGGCGGGGGAAAAACTGTTTTTT.

This clone counts as medium-sized. This chain uses TRBV4-3 with TRBJ1-1; tentative D call: TRBD1 (5 bases). The germline V and J ends were trimmed by 4 bases and 1 base, with 7 bases remaining between them. The V gene's germline CDR1 is LGHNA and CDR2 YSLEER. The CDR3 totals 13 residues. For the CDR3, the DNA is TGCGCCAGCAGCCCGACAGAGAACACTGAAGCTTTCTTT. Translating it yields CASSPTENTEAFF.

V usage is TRBV5-1 and J usage is TRBJ2-7; tentatively, D is TRBD1 (6 bases). This CDR3 comprises 14 residues. V lost 4 bases, J lost 2 bases, and 13 bases lay in between. Germline V lookup: CDR1 SGHRS, CDR2 YFSETQ. The CDR3 bases are TGCGCCAGCAGCCCTGGACAGAATCCCTACGAGCAGTACTTC. Translated: CASSPGQNPYEQYF.

The chain carries TRBV30 and TRBJ1-1; D call uncertain. V lost 4 bases and J 2 bases, leaving 14 bases between the germline ends. Germline CDR1 GTSNPN, CDR2 SVGIG (reference sequence). CDR3 length equals 14 residues. As DNA, the CDR3 is TGTGCCTGGACCACCGGGTGGACCAACACTGAAGCTTTCTTT. Translation gives CAWTTGWTNTEAFF.

This chain connects TRBV25-1 to TRBJ2-5, with D perhaps matching TRBD2 (6 bases). In germline, CDR1 is MGHDK, CDR2 SYGVNS. CDR3 length equals 14 residues. V lost 1 base and J lost 5, with 11 bases in between. CDR3 region: CASSELLEGETQYF. The DNA of the CDR3 is TGTGCCAGCAGTGAATTATTGGAGGGCGAGACCCAGTACTTC.

The chain employs TRBV5-1 and TRBJ2-7; 8 bases align to TRBD1. Germline V gene lookup returns CDR1 SGHRS and CDR2 YFSETQ. The ends lost 2 bases at V and 5 bases at J; junction bases unmatched: 6. CDR3 length: 14 amino acids. The CDR3 DNA reads as TGCGCCAGCAGCTTCGACAGGGGATCGGACGAGCAGTACTTC. It is translated as CASSFDRGSDEQYF.

The chain is built from TRBV4-3 and TRBJ2-3, with 9 positions matching TRBD2. The V gene's germline CDR1 is LGHNA and CDR2 YSLEER. The CDR3 has 18 residues. Trimming removed 4 bases from V and 2 bases from J; junction bases left unmatched: 13. The CDR3 loop reads CASSLKNRLAANTDTQYF. The DNA for the CDR3 is TGCGCCAGCAGCCTAAAGAATAGACTAGCGGCAAACACAGATACGCAGTATTTT.

This clone was seen once. The V and J genes are TRBV30 and TRBJ1-6; D not certain. Germline-derived CDR1 and CDR2 are GTSNPN and SVGIG (reference sequence). V gave up 3 bases and J gave up 10 bases, with 16 bases separating them. This CDR3 region has 14 residues. This CDR3 reads CAWSFINGESPLHF. CDR3 in DNA: TGTGCCTGGAGCTTTATTAATGGGGAATCACCCCTCCACTTT.

The genes are TRBV27 and TRBJ2-1, with D unresolved. Trimming cost V 3 bases and J 7 bases, with 10 bases left between them. The CDR3 length is 13 residues. Germline V CDR1 and CDR2: MNHEY, SMNVEV (reference sequence). The CDR3 protein is CASSLGLANEQFF. CDR3 nucleotide sequence: TGTGCCAGCAGTTTGGGCCTCGCAAATGAGCAGTTCTTC.

This rearrangement joins TRBV5-6 to TRBJ2-1, with 8 positions matching TRBD1. Trimming took 5 bases from V and 9 from J; bases not matched to a gene: 7. CDR1 and CDR2 (germline): SGHDT, YYEEEE. CDR3 length: 13 residues. The DNA for the CDR3 is TGTGCCAGCAGTACAGGGGGGCCGGCTGAGCAGTTCTTC. Protein: CASSTGGPAEQFF.

The chain employs TRBV4-1 and TRBJ2-1, with D perhaps assigned TRBD1 or TRBD2 (5 bases each). From germline, CDR1 is MGHRA and CDR2 YSYEKL. The CDR3 length is 15 residues. The V gene lost 3 bases and the J gene lost 12 bases, with 21 bases spanning the gap. The CDR3 DNA is TGCGCCAGCAGCCAGTTATATGGGGCGAGGGATGGGCAGTTCTTC. It yields the protein CASSQLYGARDGQFF.

This chain uses TRBV4-3 with TRBJ1-2; D remains ambiguous. This CDR3 region has 15 residues. Trimming pared 4 bases from V and 0 bases from J, leaving 12 bases between. Germline V gene sequence: CDR1 LGHNA, CDR2 YSLEER. This chain's CDR3 is CASSPQGLTNYGYTF. The CDR3 nucleotides are TGCGCCAGCAGCCCGCAAGGCCTTACTAACTATGGCTACACCTTC.

This clone occurred once. This sequence joins TRBV27 and TRBJ2-2; TRBD2 is a possible D gene (5 bases). CDR1 MNHEY and CDR2 SMNVEV come from the germline V gene (reference sequence). The CDR3 extends over 14 amino acids. V lost 8 bases and J 8 bases, leaving 18 bases between the germline ends. Here the CDR3 reads CASGPTSWEGELFF. CDR3 nucleotides: TGTGCCAGCGGCCCCACGTCGTGGGAGGGGGAGCTGTTTTTT.

This clone was found a few times. The chain carries TRBV7-2 and TRBJ2-3; D perhaps matches TRBD1 (6 bases). Trimming shortened V by 1 base and J by 0 bases, and 8 bases separated the two germline ends. The CDR3 runs to 15 residues. Germline CDR1 and CDR2: SGHTA and FQGNSA. The CDR3 bases are TGTGCCAGCAGCTTAGGGGACACTAGCACAGATACGCAGTATTTT. Translating gives CASSLGDTSTDTQYF. Full variable domain (rest looked up from reference TRBV7-2 and TRBJ2-3): GAGVSQSPSNKVTEKGKDVELRCDPISGHTALYWYRQSLGQGLEFLIYFQGNSAPDKSGLPSDRFSAERTGGSVSTLTIQRTQQEDSAVYLCASSLGDTSTDTQYFGPGTRLTVL.

V is TRBV20-1 and J is TRBJ1-2; possibly TRBD1 for D (5 bases). Deletions cut 6 bases from V and 4 bases from J, with 9 bases between. This CDR3 has 11 amino acids. The V gene's germline CDR1 is DFQATT and CDR2 SNEGSKA (reference sequence). This CDR3 reads CSAAGSYGYTF. The CDR3 DNA reads as TGCAGTGCCGCAGGGTCCTATGGCTACACCTTC.

CDR3 DNA: TGCGCCAGCAGTGAGTTGTCTTCGGCTGCAAGCACAGATACGCAGTATTTT. Translating it yields CASSELSSAASTDTQYF. V is TRBV10-2 and J is TRBJ2-3; D is undetermined. V was cut by 1 base and J by 0 bases, with 14 bases left in between. The CDR3 extends over 17 amino acids. Looked up from germline, CDR1 is WSHSY and CDR2 is SAAADI.

The V gene is TRBV30, the J gene TRBJ2-7; no clear D gene. Looked up from germline, CDR1 is GTSNPN and CDR2 is SVGIG (reference sequence). The CDR3 spans 11 residues. Trimming took 6 bases from V and 3 from J, leaving 9 bases between them. CDR3: CACSLIYEQYF. The CDR3 DNA reads as TGTGCCTGCTCATTGATCTACGAGCAGTACTTC. Supplemented by reference TRBV30 and TRBJ2-7, the full variable domain reads SQTIHQWPATLVQPVGSPLSLECTVEGTSNPNLYWYRQAAGRGLQLLFYSVGIGQISSEVPQNLSASRPQDRQFILSSKKLLLSDSGFYLCACSLIYEQYFGPGTRLTVT.

The rearrangement joins TRBV7-8 to TRBJ1-2, with D tentatively TRBD1 (5 bases). The CDR3 is made up of 15 amino acids. CDR1 and CDR2 from the germline V gene are SGHVS and FQNEAQ. The V end was cut by 0 bases, the J end by 8 bases, with 16 bases between. CDR3 DNA: TGTGCCAGCAGCTTAGCCGGGACCGAAGTTGGAGGCTACACCTTC. Encoded protein: CASSLAGTEVGGYTF. The full variable domain, completed using reference TRBV7-8 and TRBJ1-2, is GAGVSQSPRYKVAKRGQDVALRCDPISGHVSLFWYQQALGQGPEFLTYFQNEAQLDKSGLPSDRFFAERPEGSVSTLKIQRTQQEDSAVYLCASSLAGTEVGGYTFGSGTRLTVV.

This rearrangement joins TRBV13 to TRBJ1-1; D is possibly TRBD1 (5 bases). The germline V gene encodes CDR1 PRHDT and CDR2 FYEKMQ (reference sequence). CDR3 length equals 15 residues. V shed 0 bases and J shed 7 bases, with 15 bases lying between them. CDR3 nucleotides: TGTGCCAGCAGCTTAGGCGGGGCAGGAGGATTTGAAGCTTTCTTT. It translates to CASSLGGAGGFEAFF.